What follows is one TCR beta chain and its context. It has no known antigen specificity. No base quality information exists; no much larger clone differs at one position. In Seattle, one collaborating source enrolled patients while the infection was active and tracked those patients longitudinally over the course of disease. Collaborating institutions collected whole blood in K2EDTA tubes following their own protocols. Collaborator samples were shipped for TCRbeta analysis as frozen whole blood, isolated PBMCs, or DNA extracted from either sample type. TCRbeta CDR3 regions were amplified from genomic DNA using the immunoSEQ Assay, a bias-controlled multiplex PCR. As for the original processing: The number of nucleated cells in each sample was estimated by amplification of reference gene primers within the assay. Sequence reads were collapsed and filtered to measure the absolute abundance of every unique TCRbeta CDR3 rearrangement. Productive Simpson clonality was computed per sample as the square root of Simpson's diversity index over productive rearrangements. This immuneACCESS table, as held by TCRdb, lists in-frame sequences with V and J called but not all clones. Of the missing ones, under half trace to an unresolved V gene in checked studies; the others have no known cause. For V, J and clone size, that table is used; D and trimming come from the DNA. For this sample the table gives 150,000 to 200,000 clones, of which around 84% were detected only once. The ten largest clones represent about 14% of the sample.

This sample was taken from a study of blood T cell repertoires in COVID-19 (dated by TCRdb to 2020 to 2021). Regarding the research as a whole: Samples from collaborators originated in the United States, Italy and Spain and spanned both the acute and convalescent phases of COVID-19. The material from the prospective study consisted of cDNA or gDNA derived from T cells, B-cell-depleted T cells, or PBMCs. Subjects who had been exposed to COVID-19, were actively infected with it, or had recovered from it provided the deeply sampled blood TCRbeta repertoires that made up the dataset. The repertoires were released in a freely available public database meant as a resource for research on the immune response to SARS-CoV-2. Samples were obtained from the ongoing ImmuneRACE study (first 160 participants) and from over a thousand subjects provided by 6 global collaborators. Sample metadata almost always included a de-identified subject ID, COVID-19 status, age in years and sex. Where HLA class I and class II types were available, the types were taken from metadata supplied by the sample provider, not from assay-based typing. What the authors observed across the whole study: How much clinical and demographic metadata was included differed by source and by participant, and the metadata was provided uncurated.

CDR1 and CDR2 (SGHRS, YFSETQ) derive from the germline V gene. Including cysteine and phenylalanine, the CDR3 has 15 amino acids. CDR3 DNA only is kept here, 45 bases in frame from base 1. V is cut by 0 bases and J by 1 base, and the space between the germline ends is 10 bases. The chain uses TRBV5-1 and TRBJ2-5; TRBD1 is a weak D gene call, 6 bases matching. This sequence originates from a woman in her 70s with COVID-19, enrolled during active disease. The sequenced sample was peripheral blood. The encoded CDR3 is CASSLDPGVQETQYF. The sequence in DNA is TGCGCCAGCAGCTTGGACCCAGGGGTCCAAGAGACCCAGTACTTC.